This note documents a single TCR beta chain sequence. What it binds is not known. V gave up 4 bases and J gave up 6 bases, with 12 bases separating them. This CDR3 has 13 amino acids. CDR1 and CDR2 (germline): SGHTA, FQGNSA. Using immunoSEQ multiplex PCR, the repertoire was profiled, and TCRdb retains in-frame clones only, with some absent. The sample holds about 26,000 clones, approximately 80% seen once. The sample originates from a study of vaccination effects on CD4 cells after COVID-19. The ViraFEST assay expanded antigen-specific CD4+ T cells with viral peptide pools before sequencing. Researchers isolated CD4+ T cells once approximately ten days of culture had elapsed. According to PCR results, the person was infected with SARS-CoV-2 between March and December 2020. The authors replaced half the medium with IL-2 medium on days 3 and 7.

The rearrangement joins TRBV7-2 to TRBJ1-1; possible D gene TRBD1, 6 bases. The sequenced sample was CD4+ T cells from PBMCs cultured with HCoV-NL63 spike peptides, obtained before COVID-19 vaccination. This sequence was found in a human donor who had a prior SARS-CoV-2 infection. The CDR3 is CASSSYGQPEAFF. Here the CDR3 DNA reads TGTGCCAGCAGCTCCTACGGACAGCCTGAAGCTTTCTTT. The full variable domain, its missing parts supplied by reference TRBV7-2 and TRBJ1-1, is GAGVSQSPSNKVTEKGKDVELRCDPISGHTALYWYRQSLGQGLEFLIYFQGNSAPDKSGLPSDRFSAERTGGSVSTLTIQRTQQEDSAVYLCASSSYGQPEAFFGQGTRLTVV.